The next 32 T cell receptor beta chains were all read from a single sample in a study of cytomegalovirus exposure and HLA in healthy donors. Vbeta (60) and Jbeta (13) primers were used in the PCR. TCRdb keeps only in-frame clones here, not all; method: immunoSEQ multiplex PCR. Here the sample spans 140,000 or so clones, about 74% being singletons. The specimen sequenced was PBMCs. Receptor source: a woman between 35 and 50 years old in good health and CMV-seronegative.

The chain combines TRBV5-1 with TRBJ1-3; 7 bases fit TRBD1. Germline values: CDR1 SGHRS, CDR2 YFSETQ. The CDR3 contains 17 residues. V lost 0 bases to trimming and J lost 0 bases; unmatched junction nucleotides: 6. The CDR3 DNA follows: TGCGCCAGCAGCTTGGAAAGGGGGCCCTACTCTGGAAACACCATATATTTT. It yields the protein CASSLERGPYSGNTIYF.

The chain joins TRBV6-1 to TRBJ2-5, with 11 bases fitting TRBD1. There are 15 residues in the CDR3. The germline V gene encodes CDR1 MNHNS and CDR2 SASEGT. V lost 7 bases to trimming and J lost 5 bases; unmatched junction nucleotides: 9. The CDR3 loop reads CASNMDRGHGETQYF. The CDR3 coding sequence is TGTGCCAGCAATATGGACAGGGGGCACGGGGAGACCCAGTACTTC.

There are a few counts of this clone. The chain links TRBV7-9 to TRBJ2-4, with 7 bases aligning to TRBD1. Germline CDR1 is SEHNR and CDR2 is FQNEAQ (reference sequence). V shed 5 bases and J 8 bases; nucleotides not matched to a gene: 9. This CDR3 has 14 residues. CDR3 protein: CASSPKDRDYIQYF. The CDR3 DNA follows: TGTGCCAGCAGCCCCAAAGACAGGGATTACATTCAGTACTTC.

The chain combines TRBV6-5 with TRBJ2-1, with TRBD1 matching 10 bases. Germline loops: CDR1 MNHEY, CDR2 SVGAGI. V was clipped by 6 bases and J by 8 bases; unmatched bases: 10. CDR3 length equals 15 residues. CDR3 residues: CASSMTGTGVYEQFF. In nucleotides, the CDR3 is TGTGCCAGCAGCATGACCGGGACAGGGGTCTATGAGCAGTTCTTC.

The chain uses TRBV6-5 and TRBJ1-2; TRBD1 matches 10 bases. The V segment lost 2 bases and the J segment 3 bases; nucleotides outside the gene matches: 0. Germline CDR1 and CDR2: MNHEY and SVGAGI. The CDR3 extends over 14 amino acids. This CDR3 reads CASSYGTGDYGYTF. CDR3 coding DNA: TGTGCCAGCAGTTACGGGACAGGGGACTATGGCTACACCTTC.

The CDR3 region is CATSRGQGNYGYTF. CDR3 nucleotide sequence: TGTGCCACCAGCAGGGGACAGGGGAACTATGGCTACACCTTC. The chain joins TRBV15 to TRBJ1-2, with TRBD1 matching over 10 bases. Looked up from germline, CDR1 is LNHNV and CDR2 is YYDKDF (reference sequence). V shed 3 bases and J 2 bases; nucleotides not matched to a gene: 0. The CDR3 runs 14 residues.

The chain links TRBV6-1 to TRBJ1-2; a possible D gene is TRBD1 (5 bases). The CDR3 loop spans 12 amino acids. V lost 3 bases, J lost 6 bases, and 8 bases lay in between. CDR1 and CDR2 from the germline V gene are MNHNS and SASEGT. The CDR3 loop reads CASSDRQNGYTF. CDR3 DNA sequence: TGTGCCAGCAGTGACCGACAGAATGGCTACACCTTC.

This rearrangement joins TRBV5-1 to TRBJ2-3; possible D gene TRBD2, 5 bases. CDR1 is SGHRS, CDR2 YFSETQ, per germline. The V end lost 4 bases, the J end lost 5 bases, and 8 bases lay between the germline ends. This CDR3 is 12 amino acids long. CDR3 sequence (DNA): TGCGCCAGCAGCATCGAGGGAGATACGCAGTATTTT. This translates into CASSIEGDTQYF.

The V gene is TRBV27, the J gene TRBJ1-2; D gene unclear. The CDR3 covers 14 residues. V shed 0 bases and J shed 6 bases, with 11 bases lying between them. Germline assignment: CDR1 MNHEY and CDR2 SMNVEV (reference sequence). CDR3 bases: TGTGCCAGCAGTTTATCGATTGCAGATAATGGCTACACCTTC. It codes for CASSLSIADNGYTF.

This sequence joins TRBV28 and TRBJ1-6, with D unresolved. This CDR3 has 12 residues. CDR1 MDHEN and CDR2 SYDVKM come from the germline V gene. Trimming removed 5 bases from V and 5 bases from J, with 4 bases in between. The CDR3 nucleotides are TGTGCCAGCAGTCTAAATAATTCACCCCTCCACTTT. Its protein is CASSLNNSPLHF. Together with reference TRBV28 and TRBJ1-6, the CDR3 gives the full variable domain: DVKVTQSSRYLVKRTGEKVFLECVQDMDHENMFWYRQDPGLGLRLIYFSYDVKMKEKGDIPEGYSVSREKKERFSLILESASTNQTSMYLCASSLNNSPLHFGNGTRLTVT.

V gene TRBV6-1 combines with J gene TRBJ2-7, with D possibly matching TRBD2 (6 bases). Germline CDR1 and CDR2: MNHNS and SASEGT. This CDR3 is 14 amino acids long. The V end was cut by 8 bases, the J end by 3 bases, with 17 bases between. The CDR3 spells CASLGGVRSYEQYF. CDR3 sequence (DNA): TGTGCCAGCCTCGGCGGGGTCAGAAGCTACGAGCAGTACTTC.

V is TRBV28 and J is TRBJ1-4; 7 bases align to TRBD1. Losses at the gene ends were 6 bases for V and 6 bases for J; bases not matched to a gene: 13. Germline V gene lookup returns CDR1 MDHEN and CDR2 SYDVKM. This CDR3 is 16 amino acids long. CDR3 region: CASSPGTADSHEKLFF. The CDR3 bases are TGTGCCAGCAGCCCGGGGACAGCCGACTCCCATGAAAAACTGTTTTTT.

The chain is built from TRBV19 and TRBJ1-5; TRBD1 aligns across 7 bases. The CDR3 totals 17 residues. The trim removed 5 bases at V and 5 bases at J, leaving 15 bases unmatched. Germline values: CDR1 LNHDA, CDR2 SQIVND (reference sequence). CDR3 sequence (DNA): TGTGCCAGTAGTTTCAGACAGGGCCCTGGGGGTGATCAGCCCCAGCATTTT. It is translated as CASSFRQGPGGDQPQHF. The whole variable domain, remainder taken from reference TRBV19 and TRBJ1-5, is DGGITQSPKYLFRKEGQNVTLSCEQNLNHDAMYWYRQDPGQGLRLIYYSQIVNDFQKGDIAEGYSVSREKKESFPLTVTSAQKNPTAFYLCASSFRQGPGGDQPQHFGDGTRLSIL.

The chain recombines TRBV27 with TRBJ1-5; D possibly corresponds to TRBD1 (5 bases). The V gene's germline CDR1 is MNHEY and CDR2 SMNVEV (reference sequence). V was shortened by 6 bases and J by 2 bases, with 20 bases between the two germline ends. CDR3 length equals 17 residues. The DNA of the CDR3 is TGTGCCAGCAGCTCGGTAGGGGTGGGGTTTCGCAATCAGCCCCAGCATTTT. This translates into CASSSVGVGFRNQPQHF.

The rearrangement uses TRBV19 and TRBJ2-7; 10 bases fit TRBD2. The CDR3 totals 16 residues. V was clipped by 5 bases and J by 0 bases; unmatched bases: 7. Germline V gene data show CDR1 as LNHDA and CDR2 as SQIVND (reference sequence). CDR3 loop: CASSSRTSGLSYEQYF. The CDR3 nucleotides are TGTGCCAGTAGTTCCCGGACTAGCGGACTCTCCTACGAGCAGTACTTC.

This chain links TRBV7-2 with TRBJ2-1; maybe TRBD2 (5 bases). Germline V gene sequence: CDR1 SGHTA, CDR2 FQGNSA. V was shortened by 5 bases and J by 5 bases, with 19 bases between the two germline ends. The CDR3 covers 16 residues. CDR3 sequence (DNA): TGTGCCAGCAGCAACGGTCCTTGGGCCGGGAACAATGAGCAGTTCTTC. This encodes CASSNGPWAGNNEQFF.

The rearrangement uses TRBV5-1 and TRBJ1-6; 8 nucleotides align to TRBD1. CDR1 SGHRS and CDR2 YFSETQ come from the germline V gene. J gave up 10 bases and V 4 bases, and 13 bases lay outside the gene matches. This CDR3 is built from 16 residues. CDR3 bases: TGCGCCAGCAGCACCTCGGTGCAGGGGGCACTCTCACCCCTCCACTTT. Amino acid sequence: CASSTSVQGALSPLHF.

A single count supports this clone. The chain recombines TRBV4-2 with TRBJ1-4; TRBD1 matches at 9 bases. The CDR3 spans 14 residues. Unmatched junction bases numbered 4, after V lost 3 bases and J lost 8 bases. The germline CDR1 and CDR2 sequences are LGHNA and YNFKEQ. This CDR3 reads CASSQDRGREKLFF. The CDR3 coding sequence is TGTGCCAGCAGCCAGGACAGGGGAAGAGAAAAACTGTTTTTT.

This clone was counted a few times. In DNA, the CDR3 is TGTGCCAGCAGCCTACCAGGGTCCACAGATACGCAGTATTTT. Its protein product is CASSLPGSTDTQYF. The chain links TRBV4-2 to TRBJ2-3; TRBD1 is a possible D gene (5 bases). CDR1 LGHNA and CDR2 YNFKEQ come from the germline V gene. With 4 bases removed from V and 2 bases from J, the gap between germline ends came to 10 bases. The CDR3 runs 14 residues.

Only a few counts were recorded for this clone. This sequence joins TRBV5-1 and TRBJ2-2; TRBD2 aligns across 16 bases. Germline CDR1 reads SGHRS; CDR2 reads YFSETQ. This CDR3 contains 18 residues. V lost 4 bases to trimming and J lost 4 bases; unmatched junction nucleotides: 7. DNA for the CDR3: TGCGCCAGCAGCAAACGGGGACTAGCGGGGGGGCTCACCGGGGAGCTGTTTTTT. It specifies CASSKRGLAGGLTGELFF.

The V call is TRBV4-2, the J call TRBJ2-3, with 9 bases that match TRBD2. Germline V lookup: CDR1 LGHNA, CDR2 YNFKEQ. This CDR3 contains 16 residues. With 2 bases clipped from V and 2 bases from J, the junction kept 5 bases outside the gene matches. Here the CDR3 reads CASSQLAGEYTDTQYF. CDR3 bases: TGTGCCAGCAGCCAATTAGCGGGGGAGTACACAGATACGCAGTATTTT.

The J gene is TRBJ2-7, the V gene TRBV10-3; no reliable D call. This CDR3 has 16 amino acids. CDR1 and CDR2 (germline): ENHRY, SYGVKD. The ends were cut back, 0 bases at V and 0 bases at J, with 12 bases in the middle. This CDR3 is CAISESKYTSSYEQYF. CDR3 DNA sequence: TGTGCCATCAGTGAGTCGAAGTACACCAGCTCCTACGAGCAGTACTTC.

The CDR3 sequence: CASSLAQGGVDGYTF. CDR3 coding DNA: TGCGCCAGCAGCTTGGCCCAGGGAGGTGTCGATGGCTACACCTTC. The rearrangement uses TRBV5-1 and TRBJ1-2, with a tentative D call TRBD1 (5 bases). Germline-derived CDR1 and CDR2 are SGHRS and YFSETQ. V was pared by 0 bases and J by 6 bases, with 15 bases between. This CDR3 comprises 15 residues.

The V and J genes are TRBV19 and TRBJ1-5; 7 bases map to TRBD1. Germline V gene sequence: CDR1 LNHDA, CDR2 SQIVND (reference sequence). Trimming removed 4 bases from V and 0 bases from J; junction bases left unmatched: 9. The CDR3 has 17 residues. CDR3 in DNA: TGTGCCAGTAGTACAGGGGGACCCTTCTATAGCAATCAGCCCCAGCATTTT. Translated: CASSTGGPFYSNQPQHF. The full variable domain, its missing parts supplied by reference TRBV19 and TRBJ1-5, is DGGITQSPKYLFRKEGQNVTLSCEQNLNHDAMYWYRQDPGQGLRLIYYSQIVNDFQKGDIAEGYSVSREKKESFPLTVTSAQKNPTAFYLCASSTGGPFYSNQPQHFGDGTRLSIL.

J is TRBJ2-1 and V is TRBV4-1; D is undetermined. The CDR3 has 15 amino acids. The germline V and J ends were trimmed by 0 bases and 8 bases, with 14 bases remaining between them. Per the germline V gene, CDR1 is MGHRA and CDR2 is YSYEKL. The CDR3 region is CASSQDTATVDEQFF. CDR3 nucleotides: TGCGCCAGCAGCCAAGATACAGCCACGGTCGATGAGCAGTTCTTC.

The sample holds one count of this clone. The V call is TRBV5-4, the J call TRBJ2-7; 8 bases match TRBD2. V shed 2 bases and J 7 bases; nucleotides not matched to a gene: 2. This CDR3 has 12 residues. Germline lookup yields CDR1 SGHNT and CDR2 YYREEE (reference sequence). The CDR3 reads CASSLGTREQYF. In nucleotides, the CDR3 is TGTGCCAGCAGCTTAGGGACTAGGGAGCAGTACTTC.

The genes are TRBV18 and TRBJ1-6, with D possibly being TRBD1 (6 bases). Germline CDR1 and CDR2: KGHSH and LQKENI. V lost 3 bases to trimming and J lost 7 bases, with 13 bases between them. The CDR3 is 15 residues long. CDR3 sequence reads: CASSPGTSLNSPLHF. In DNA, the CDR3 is TGTGCCAGCTCACCGGGGACAAGCCTGAATTCACCCCTCCACTTT.

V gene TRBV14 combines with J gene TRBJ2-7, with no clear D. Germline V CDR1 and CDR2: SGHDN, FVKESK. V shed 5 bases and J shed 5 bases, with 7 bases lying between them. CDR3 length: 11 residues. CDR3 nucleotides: TGTGCCAGCAGCTACTACGACGAGCAGTACTTC. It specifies CASSYYDEQYF.

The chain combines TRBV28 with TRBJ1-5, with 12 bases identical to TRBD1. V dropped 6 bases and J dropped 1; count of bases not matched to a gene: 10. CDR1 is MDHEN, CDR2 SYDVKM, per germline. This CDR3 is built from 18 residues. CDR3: CASRLRDRGRRSNQPQHF. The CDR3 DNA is TGTGCCAGCAGGCTTCGGGACAGGGGGCGCAGGAGCAATCAGCCCCAGCATTTT.

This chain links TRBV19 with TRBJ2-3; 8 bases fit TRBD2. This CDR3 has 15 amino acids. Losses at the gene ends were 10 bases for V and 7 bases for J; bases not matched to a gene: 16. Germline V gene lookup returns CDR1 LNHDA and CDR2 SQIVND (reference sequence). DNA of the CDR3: TGTGCCACCCGGGGGGGCTCATCAAAGCTTTATACGCAGTATTTT. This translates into CATRGGSSKLYTQYF.

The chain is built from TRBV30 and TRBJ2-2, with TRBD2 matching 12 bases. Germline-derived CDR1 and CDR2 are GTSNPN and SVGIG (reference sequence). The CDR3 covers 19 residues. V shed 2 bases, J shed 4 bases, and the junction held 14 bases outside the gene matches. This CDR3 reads CAWSSQGLAGGRVTGELFF. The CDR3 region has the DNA TGTGCCTGGAGTTCTCAGGGTCTAGCGGGGGGGCGGGTCACCGGGGAGCTGTTTTTT.

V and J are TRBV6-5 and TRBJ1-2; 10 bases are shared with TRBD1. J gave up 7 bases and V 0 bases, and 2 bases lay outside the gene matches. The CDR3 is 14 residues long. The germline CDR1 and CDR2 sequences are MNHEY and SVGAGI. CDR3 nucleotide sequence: TGTGCCAGCAGTTACTCGGGGACAGGGGTTGGCTACACCTTC. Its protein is CASSYSGTGVGYTF.